Each of the 21 T cell receptor beta chains below was sequenced from the same sample in a study of control samples from healthy donors and cancer patients. Using immunoSEQ multiplex PCR, the repertoire was profiled, and TCRdb retains in-frame clones only, with some absent. The data show approximately 93,000 clones, less than 90% seen once. The sequenced sample consisted of PBMCs. The receptor set was obtained from a woman aged 50 to 65 with colorectal cancer.

J is TRBJ1-1 and V is TRBV15, with D perhaps TRBD1 (5 bases). CDR1 is LNHNV and CDR2 is YYDKDF in the germline V gene (reference sequence). V lost 0 bases to trimming and J lost 2 bases, with 7 bases between them. The CDR3 runs to 14 residues. This chain's CDR3 is CATSREWGNTEAFF. DNA of the CDR3: TGTGCCACCAGCAGAGAGTGGGGCAACACTGAAGCTTTCTTT.

V is TRBV6-1 and J is TRBJ1-2; D ambiguous. There are 15 residues in the CDR3. V lost 2 bases, J lost 4 bases, and 14 bases lay in between. Looked up from germline, CDR1 is MNHNS and CDR2 is SASEGT. The CDR3 loop is CASSEMGGSTYGYTF. The CDR3 coding sequence is TGTGCCAGCAGTGAAATGGGCGGGAGTACCTATGGCTACACCTTC.

The V and J genes are TRBV7-8 and TRBJ2-5; no firm D call. The V end lost 5 bases, the J end lost 5 bases, and 18 bases lay between the germline ends. Looked up from germline, CDR1 is SGHVS and CDR2 is FQNEAQ. The CDR3 has 15 amino acids. The CDR3 region has the DNA TGTGCCAGCAGCGGACCCGGATGGCAGGAGGAGACCCAGTACTTC. Translating gives CASSGPGWQEETQYF. Drawing the rest from reference TRBV7-8 and TRBJ2-5, the complete variable domain is GAGVSQSPRYKVAKRGQDVALRCDPISGHVSLFWYQQALGQGPEFLTYFQNEAQLDKSGLPSDRFFAERPEGSVSTLKIQRTQQEDSAVYLCASSGPGWQEETQYFGPGTRLLVL.

The chain joins TRBV5-1 to TRBJ2-1; unclear D gene. Trimming cost V 0 bases and J 0 bases, with 10 bases left between them. The germline V gene has CDR1 SGHRS and CDR2 YFSETQ. The CDR3 has 16 amino acids. CDR3: CASSLAFESSYNEQFF. The CDR3 DNA reads as TGCGCCAGCAGCTTGGCCTTTGAGAGCTCCTACAATGAGCAGTTCTTC.

The CDR3 sequence is CAISEIRGEAFF. Written as DNA, the CDR3 is TGTGCCATCAGTGAGATCCGGGGTGAAGCTTTCTTT. The genes are TRBV10-3 and TRBJ1-1; D not resolved. The CDR3 is 12 amino acids. V was pared by 2 bases and J by 7 bases, with 8 bases between. CDR1 is ENHRY, CDR2 SYGVKD, per germline.

This rearrangement joins TRBV5-1 to TRBJ1-5; D is ambiguous. Looked up from germline, CDR1 is SGHRS and CDR2 is YFSETQ. Trimming stripped 1 base from V and 5 bases from J, with 10 bases between. The CDR3 is made up of 14 amino acids. The CDR3 nucleotides are TGCGCCAGCAGCTTGCAAGGTGGGGATCAGCCCCAGCATTTT. This encodes CASSLQGGDQPQHF.

The chain carries TRBV11-1 and TRBJ2-3; D is unclear. Germline values: CDR1 SGHAT, CDR2 FQDESV (reference sequence). Between the trimmed V and J ends, which lost 3 bases and 6 bases, there was a span of 4 bases. CDR3 length: 11 residues. CDR3 sequence (DNA): TGTGCCAGCAGCTTTGGGGATACGCAGTATTTT. Its protein product is CASSFGDTQYF.

The rearrangement links TRBV5-1 to TRBJ2-3; 9 bases are shared with TRBD2. The CDR3 has 17 residues. Germline CDR1 and CDR2: SGHRS and YFSETQ. V was clipped by 4 bases and J by 4 bases; unmatched bases: 13. The CDR3, as DNA: TGCGCCAGCAGCCACCCCCGGCGGGGGGGAGGTGCAGATACGCAGTATTTT. Translating gives CASSHPRRGGGADTQYF.

This clone was seen a few times. This sequence joins TRBV27 and TRBJ2-1; 11 bases line up with TRBD1. This CDR3 is 14 amino acids long. Germline-derived CDR1 and CDR2 are MNHEY and SMNVEV (reference sequence). V shed 4 bases and J 6 bases; nucleotides not matched to a gene: 2. CDR3 region: CASSSGTGGNEQFF. The DNA of the CDR3 is TGTGCCAGCAGTTCCGGGACAGGGGGCAATGAGCAGTTCTTC.

The chain has TRBV4-3 and TRBJ2-2; 10 bases align to TRBD1. Germline V gene lookup returns CDR1 LGHNA and CDR2 YSLEER. The CDR3 contains 15 residues. The junction had 4 bases not matched to a gene; V was cut back by 4 bases and J by 5 bases. The CDR3 reads CASSLGTGVTGELFF. CDR3 nucleotide sequence: TGCGCCAGCAGCCTCGGGACAGGGGTTACCGGGGAGCTGTTTTTT.

In its sample, this clone was seen a few times. The chain recombines TRBV3-1 (or the pseudogene TRBV3-2) with TRBJ1-1; TRBD1 matches at 8 bases. The J segment lost 1 base and the V segment lost 4 bases, leaving 5 bases of the junction unmatched. From germline, CDR1 is LGHDT and CDR2 YNNKEL (reference sequence). This CDR3 comprises 15 residues. The chain's CDR3 is CASSLRDRKNTEAFF. CDR3 bases: TGTGCCAGCAGCCTTCGGGACAGGAAGAACACTGAAGCTTTCTTT.

This sequence joins TRBV6-5 and TRBJ2-1, with no clear D. The germline V gene has CDR1 MNHEY and CDR2 SVGAGI. This CDR3 is built from 14 residues. The V gene lost 7 bases and the J gene lost 7 bases, with 17 bases spanning the gap. CDR3: CASTPGQNYNEQFF. The CDR3 DNA reads as TGTGCCAGCACCCCCGGGCAGAATTATAATGAGCAGTTCTTC.

CDR3: CASSVEGYSNQPQHF. CDR3 nucleotide sequence: TGTGCCAGCAGCGTAGAGGGGTATAGCAATCAGCCCCAGCATTTT. The chain combines TRBV9 with TRBJ1-5; possibly TRBD1 for D (5 bases). The V gene's germline CDR1 is SGDLS and CDR2 YYNGEE. The CDR3 runs 15 residues. Deletions cut 0 bases from V and 0 bases from J, with 7 bases between.

This chain uses TRBV7-9 with TRBJ2-2, with 7 bases identical to TRBD2. Germline V lookup: CDR1 SEHNR, CDR2 FQNEAQ (reference sequence). The CDR3 totals 12 residues. V was pared by 8 bases and J by 3 bases, with 0 bases of the junction left unmatched. CDR3 DNA sequence: TGTGCCAGCGGGGGGGACACCGGGGAGCTGTTTTTT. This codes for CASGGDTGELFF.

The sample holds a few counts of this clone. The chain employs TRBV24-1 and TRBJ1-2, with D maybe TRBD1 (5 bases). The V end lost 1 base, the J end lost 6 bases, and 8 bases lay between the germline ends. The germline CDR1 and CDR2 sequences are KGHDR and SFDVKD. The CDR3 totals 13 residues. CDR3 in DNA: TGTGCCACCAGTGATTTCGCGGGGCATGGCTACACCTTC. This gives the protein CATSDFAGHGYTF.

The chain links TRBV4-3 to TRBJ2-3, with 15 nucleotides matching TRBD2. This CDR3 is built from 18 residues. Germline CDR1 reads LGHNA; CDR2 reads YSLEER. V was pared by 4 bases and J by 5 bases, with 10 bases of the junction left unmatched. The CDR3 protein is CASSLLIRTSGGGDTQYF. DNA of the CDR3: TGCGCCAGCAGCCTCCTCATCCGGACTAGCGGGGGGGGAGATACGCAGTATTTT.

This clone was detected once. The rearrangement links TRBV6-5 to TRBJ2-2, with D possibly being TRBD1 (5 bases). This CDR3 is 14 amino acids long. With 7 bases removed from V and 1 base from J, the gap between germline ends came to 10 bases. The V gene's germline CDR1 is MNHEY and CDR2 SVGAGI. The CDR3 coding sequence is TGTGCCAGCACAAAACAGGAGAACACCGGGGAGCTGTTTTTT. It translates to CASTKQENTGELFF.

The chain uses TRBV5-1 and TRBJ1-1; tentatively, D is TRBD1 (5 bases). Trimming took 0 bases from V and 6 from J, leaving 12 bases between them. The CDR3 runs to 14 residues. CDR1 SGHRS and CDR2 YFSETQ come from the germline V gene. CDR3 DNA sequence: TGCGCCAGCAGCTTGGGGGTAGCGGGGGCTGAAGCTTTCTTT. This codes for CASSLGVAGAEAFF. Complete variable domain (other parts from reference TRBV5-1 and TRBJ1-1): KAGVTQTPRYLIKTRGQQVTLSCSPISGHRSVSWYQQTPGQGLQFLFEYFSETQRNKGNFPGRFSGRQFSNSRSEMNVSTLELGDSALYLCASSLGVAGAEAFFGQGTRLTVV.

The chain combines TRBV7-3 with TRBJ2-1; D is ambiguous. The CDR3 covers 15 residues. Trimming took off 2 bases at V and 1 base at J, with 9 bases between the two ends. Germline V gives CDR1 SGHTA, CDR2 FQGTGA. CDR3 bases: TGTGCCAGCAGCTTAGAAGGAAATTCCTACAATGAGCAGTTCTTC. Residues: CASSLEGNSYNEQFF.

This chain uses TRBV6-2 or TRBV6-3 with TRBJ1-2; TRBD1 might be the D (5 bases). V was clipped by 5 bases and J by 5 bases, with 9 bases between them. The CDR3 totals 12 residues. Germline lookup yields CDR1 MNHEY and CDR2 SVGEGT. DNA for the CDR3: TGTGCCAGCAGTAACCAGGGTTATGGCTACACCTTC. It codes for CASSNQGYGYTF.

The chain has TRBV25-1 and TRBJ1-5; 8 bases align to TRBD1. The germline CDR1 and CDR2 sequences are MGHDK and SYGVNS. With V trimmed by 4 bases and J by 4 bases, 6 bases remained unmatched. This CDR3 region has 15 residues. CDR3 sequence (DNA): TGTGCCAGCAGTGGCGACAGGGGTCCGAATCAGCCCCAGCATTTT. Residues: CASSGDRGPNQPQHF.